These 11 T cell receptor beta chains came from one sample sequenced in a study of blood T cell repertoires in COVID-19. TCRdb keeps only in-frame clones here, not all; method: immunoSEQ multiplex PCR. There are about 33,000 clones in the sample; around 90% occur only once, and roughly 9.5% lies in the top ten. Sequencing was carried out using peripheral blood. Receptors were obtained from a human donor with active COVID-19. The donor label of this sample is uncertain.

This chain uses TRBV7-2 with TRBJ1-2, with 9 bases that match TRBD1. This CDR3 spans 14 amino acids. The J segment lost 8 bases and the V segment lost 6 bases, leaving 10 bases of the junction unmatched. Per the germline V gene, CDR1 is SGHTA and CDR2 is FQGNSA. This chain's CDR3 is CASRLGQGSRGYTF. CDR3 coding DNA: TGTGCCAGCAGGCTAGGACAGGGGTCTCGGGGCTACACCTTC. The complete variable domain, with remaining parts taken from reference TRBV7-2 and TRBJ1-2, reads GAGVSQSPSNKVTEKGKDVELRCDPISGHTALYWYRQSLGQGLEFLIYFQGNSAPDKSGLPSDRFSAERTGGSVSTLTIQRTQQEDSAVYLCASRLGQGSRGYTFGSGTRLTVV.

This sequence joins TRBV24-1 and TRBJ2-5; TRBD1 matches at 8 bases. Trimming took 0 bases from V and 5 from J; bases not matched to a gene: 7. The CDR3 loop spans 16 amino acids. The V gene's germline CDR1 is KGHDR and CDR2 SFDVKD. CDR3 coding DNA: TGTGCCACCAGTGATTTGCCAGGGGGCATAAGCGAGACCCAGTACTTC. It encodes CATSDLPGGISETQYF.

The chain links TRBV7-2 to TRBJ2-4; 13 bases are shared with TRBD2. CDR1 is SGHTA, CDR2 FQGNSA, per germline. The V gene end was trimmed by 2 bases and the J gene end by 0 bases; junction bases not matched to a gene: 7. The CDR3 loop spans 19 amino acids. CDR3 nucleotides: TGTGCCAGCAGCTTAAAACCCGGGACTAGCGGGGTAGCCAAAAACATTCAGTACTTC. Translation: CASSLKPGTSGVAKNIQYF. Drawing the rest from reference TRBV7-2 and TRBJ2-4, the complete variable domain is GAGVSQSPSNKVTEKGKDVELRCDPISGHTALYWYRQSLGQGLEFLIYFQGNSAPDKSGLPSDRFSAERTGGSVSTLTIQRTQQEDSAVYLCASSLKPGTSGVAKNIQYFGAGTRLSVL.

The rearrangement links TRBV7-9 to TRBJ1-1; no clear D. Trimming removed 2 bases at V and 3 bases at J, with 13 bases between. This CDR3 region has 15 residues. Germline-derived CDR1 and CDR2 are SEHNR and FQNEAQ (reference sequence). In DNA, the CDR3 is TGTGCCAGCAGCTTATTCGGATTCGAGGACACTGAAGCTTTCTTT. It specifies CASSLFGFEDTEAFF.

The gene calls are TRBV5-1 and TRBJ2-3; 9 nucleotides match TRBD2. Germline lookup yields CDR1 SGHRS and CDR2 YFSETQ. This CDR3 comprises 16 residues. With 0 bases clipped from V and 1 base from J, the junction kept 3 bases outside the gene matches. CDR3 protein: CASSLAGGGGTDTQYF. DNA for the CDR3: TGCGCCAGCAGCTTGGCTGGCGGGGGGGGCACAGATACGCAGTATTTT.

The chain couples TRBV20-1 to TRBJ2-7, with D uncertain. The germline V gene has CDR1 DFQATT and CDR2 SNEGSKA (reference sequence). The CDR3 is made up of 13 amino acids. Trimming took off 3 bases at V and 0 bases at J, with 9 bases between the two ends. CDR3 protein: CSASIGYSYEQYF. The CDR3 DNA reads TGCAGTGCTAGTATCGGGTACTCCTACGAGCAGTACTTC.

The V gene is TRBV29-1, the J gene TRBJ2-1; D call uncertain. The V gene's germline CDR1 is SQVTM and CDR2 ANQGSEA. The CDR3 totals 11 residues. Trimming removed 6 bases at V and 4 bases at J, with 7 bases between. CDR3 nucleotides: TGCAGCGTGACTGCATACAATGAGCAGTTCTTC. Amino acid sequence: CSVTAYNEQFF.

The chain has TRBV6-2 or TRBV6-3 and TRBJ2-7; D might be TRBD1 (6 bases). Germline loops: CDR1 MNHEY, CDR2 SVGEGT. The CDR3 sequence is 14 residues long. The V gene lost 6 bases and the J gene lost 4 bases, with 16 bases spanning the gap. CDR3 sequence: CASSPAGRGYEQYF. In nucleotides, the CDR3 is TGTGCCAGCAGCCCGGCGGGCAGGGGATACGAGCAGTACTTC.

The chain combines TRBV18 with TRBJ2-7; D perhaps matches TRBD2 (6 bases). The CDR3 sequence is 13 residues long. V was pared by 4 bases and J by 4 bases, with 11 bases between. CDR1 and CDR2 from the germline V gene are KGHSH and LQKENI. CDR3 in amino acids: CASSQLANYEQYF. In DNA, the CDR3 is TGTGCCAGCTCACAACTAGCCAATTACGAGCAGTACTTC.

The gene calls are TRBV27 and TRBJ1-3; D is uncertain. CDR1 and CDR2 from the germline V gene are MNHEY and SMNVEV (reference sequence). The CDR3 sequence is 13 residues long. V lost 3 bases, J lost 0 bases, and 3 bases lay in between. CDR3 sequence (DNA): TGTGCCAGCAGTTTCAGCTCTGGAAACACCATATATTTT. Protein: CASSFSSGNTIYF.

The chain employs TRBV5-4 and TRBJ2-1; 10 bases are shared with TRBD1. Per the germline V gene, CDR1 is SGHNT and CDR2 is YYREEE (reference sequence). CDR3 length: 14 amino acids. The V and J ends lost 4 bases and 8 bases, in that order; junction bases with no gene match: 6. In DNA, the CDR3 is TGTGCCAGCAGCGAATTCGACAGGGGGCATGAGCAGTTCTTC. This codes for CASSEFDRGHEQFF. Using reference TRBV5-4 and TRBJ2-1 for the parts outside the CDR3, the full variable domain is ETGVTQSPTHLIKTRGQQVTLRCSSQSGHNTVSWYQQALGQGPQFIFQYYREEENGRGNFPPRFSGLQFPNYSSELNVNALELDDSALYLCASSEFDRGHEQFFGPGTRLTVL.